This T cell receptor (beta chain) is from a study of shared clonotypes between healthy human individuals. All donors were healthy HIV-negative adults lacking recent acute infections or vaccinations. All of the donors resided in Nashville, Tennessee, and each was a Caucasian adult. The sample holds a few counts of this clone. Its antigen is still unknown. In germline, CDR1 is LNHDA, CDR2 SQIVND (reference sequence). CDR3 length: 16 amino acids. Trimming removed 5 bases from V and 0 bases from J; junction bases left unmatched: 7. Regarding the study as a whole: A few donors showed sharing of around 5% of naive CD4 clonotypes.

Each subset's genomic DNA was split evenly across several immunoSEQ plates. Produced via immunoSEQ multiplex PCR; TCRdb's table is partial and in-frame only. The data show around 720,000 clones, less than 80% seen once. The sample consisted of memory CD4+ T cells sorted from blood. As to subset: CD45RA-negative fraction. The J gene is TRBJ2-7, the V gene TRBV19; 10 nucleotides align to TRBD2. This TCR came from a woman aged 25 to 39 in good health. The CDR3 here is CASSGLAESHSYEQYF. CDR3 coding DNA: TGTGCCAGTAGTGGACTAGCGGAGTCCCACTCCTACGAGCAGTACTTC.